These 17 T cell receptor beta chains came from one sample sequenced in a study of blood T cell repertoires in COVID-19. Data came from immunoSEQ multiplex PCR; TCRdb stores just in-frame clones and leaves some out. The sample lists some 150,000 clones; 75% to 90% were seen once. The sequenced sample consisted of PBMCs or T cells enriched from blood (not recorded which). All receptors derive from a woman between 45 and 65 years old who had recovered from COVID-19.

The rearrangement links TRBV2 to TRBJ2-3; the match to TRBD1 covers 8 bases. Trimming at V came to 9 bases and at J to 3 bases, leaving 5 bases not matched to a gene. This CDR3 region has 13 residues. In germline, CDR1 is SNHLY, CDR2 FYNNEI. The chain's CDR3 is CASRTGLTDTQYF. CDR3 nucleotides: TGTGCCAGTAGGACAGGGCTAACAGATACGCAGTATTTT.

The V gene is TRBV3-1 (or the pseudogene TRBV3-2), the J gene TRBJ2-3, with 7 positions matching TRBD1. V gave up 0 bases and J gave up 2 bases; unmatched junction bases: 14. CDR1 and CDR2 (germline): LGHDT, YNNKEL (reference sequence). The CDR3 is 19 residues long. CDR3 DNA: TGTGCCAGCAGCCAAGAGGACGAGGGCACAGGGGTCGTCACAGATACGCAGTATTTT. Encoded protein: CASSQEDEGTGVVTDTQYF.

The CDR3 nucleotides read TGCGCCAGCCCGGACTTTGCCTCGTTGGGCACCATATATTTT. It specifies CASPDFASLGTIYF. The chain joins TRBV5-1 to TRBJ1-3; no reliable D call. Per the germline V gene, CDR1 is SGHRS and CDR2 is YFSETQ. The CDR3 spans 14 residues. Trimming cost V 7 bases and J 9 bases, with 20 bases left between them.

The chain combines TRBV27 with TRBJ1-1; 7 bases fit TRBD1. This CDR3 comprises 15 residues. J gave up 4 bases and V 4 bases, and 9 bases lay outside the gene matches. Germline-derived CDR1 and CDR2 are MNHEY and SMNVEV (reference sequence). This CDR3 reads CASSWAGGVSTEAFF. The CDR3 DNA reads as TGTGCCAGCAGTTGGGCAGGGGGAGTTAGCACTGAAGCTTTCTTT.

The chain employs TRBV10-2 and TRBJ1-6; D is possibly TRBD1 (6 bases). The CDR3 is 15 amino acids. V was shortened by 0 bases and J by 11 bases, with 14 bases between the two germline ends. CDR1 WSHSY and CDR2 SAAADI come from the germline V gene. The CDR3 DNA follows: TGCGCCAGCAGTGAGTCGACAGGCCTCTTCCCACCCCTCCACTTT. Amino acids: CASSESTGLFPPLHF.

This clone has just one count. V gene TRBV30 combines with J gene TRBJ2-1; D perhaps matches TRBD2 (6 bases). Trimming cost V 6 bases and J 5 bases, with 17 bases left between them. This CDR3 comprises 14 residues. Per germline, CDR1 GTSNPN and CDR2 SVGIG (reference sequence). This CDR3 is CACRTSSANNEQFF. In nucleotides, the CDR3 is TGTGCCTGCAGAACCTCTAGCGCCAACAATGAGCAGTTCTTC. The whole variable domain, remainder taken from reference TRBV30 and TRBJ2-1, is SQTIHQWPATLVQPVGSPLSLECTVEGTSNPNLYWYRQAAGRGLQLLFYSVGIGQISSEVPQNLSASRPQDRQFILSSKKLLLSDSGFYLCACRTSSANNEQFFGPGTRLTVL.

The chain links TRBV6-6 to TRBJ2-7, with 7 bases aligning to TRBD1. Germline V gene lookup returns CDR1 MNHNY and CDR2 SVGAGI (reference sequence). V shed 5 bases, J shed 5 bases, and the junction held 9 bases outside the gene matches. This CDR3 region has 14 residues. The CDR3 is CASSKYYTGDEQYV. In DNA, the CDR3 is TGTGCCAGCAGTAAATACTATACAGGGGACGAGCAGTACGTC.

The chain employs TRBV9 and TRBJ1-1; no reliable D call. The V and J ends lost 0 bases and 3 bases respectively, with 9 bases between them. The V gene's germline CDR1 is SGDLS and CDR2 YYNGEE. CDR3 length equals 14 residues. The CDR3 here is CASSVASGYTEAFF. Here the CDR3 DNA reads TGTGCCAGCAGCGTAGCGTCAGGATACACTGAAGCTTTCTTT.

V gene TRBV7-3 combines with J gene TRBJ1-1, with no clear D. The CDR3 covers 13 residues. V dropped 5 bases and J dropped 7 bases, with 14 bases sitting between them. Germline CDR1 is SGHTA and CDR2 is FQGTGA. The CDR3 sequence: CASSPAMGLEAFF. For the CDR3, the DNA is TGTGCCAGCAGCCCTGCGATGGGCCTTGAAGCTTTCTTT.

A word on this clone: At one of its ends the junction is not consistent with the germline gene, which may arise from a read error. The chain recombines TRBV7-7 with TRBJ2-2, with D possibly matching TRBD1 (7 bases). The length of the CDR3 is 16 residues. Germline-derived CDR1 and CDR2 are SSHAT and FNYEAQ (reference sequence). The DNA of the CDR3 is TGTGCTAGCAGCTTATTCAGGGGGGCGAACACCGGGGAGCTGTTTTTT. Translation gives CASSLFRGANTGELFF.

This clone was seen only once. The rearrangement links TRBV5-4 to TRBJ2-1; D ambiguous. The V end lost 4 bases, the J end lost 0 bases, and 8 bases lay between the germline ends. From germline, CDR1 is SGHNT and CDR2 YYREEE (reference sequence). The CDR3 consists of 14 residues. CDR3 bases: TGTGCCAGCAGCCCCTCCAGCTCCTACAATGAGCAGTTCTTC. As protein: CASSPSSSYNEQFF.

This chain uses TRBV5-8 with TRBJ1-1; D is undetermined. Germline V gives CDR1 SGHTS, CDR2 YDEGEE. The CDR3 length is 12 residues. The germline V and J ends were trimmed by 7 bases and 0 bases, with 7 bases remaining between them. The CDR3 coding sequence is TGTGCCAGCCTCCCCCTGAACACTGAAGCTTTCTTT. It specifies CASLPLNTEAFF.

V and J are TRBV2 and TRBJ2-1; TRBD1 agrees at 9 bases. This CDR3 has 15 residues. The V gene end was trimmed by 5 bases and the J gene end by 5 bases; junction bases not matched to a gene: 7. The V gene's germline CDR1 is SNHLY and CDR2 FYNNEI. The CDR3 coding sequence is TGTGCCAGCAGTTCCGGACAGGGGCGGAACAATGAGCAGTTCTTC. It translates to CASSSGQGRNNEQFF.

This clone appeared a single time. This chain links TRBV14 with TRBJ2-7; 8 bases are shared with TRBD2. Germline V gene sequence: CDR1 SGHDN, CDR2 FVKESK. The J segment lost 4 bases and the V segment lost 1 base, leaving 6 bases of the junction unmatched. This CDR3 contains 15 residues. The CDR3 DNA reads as TGTGCCAGCAGCCAAGCCCTAGCGGGTGTATACGAGCAGTACGTC. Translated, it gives CASSQALAGVYEQYV.

CDR3 bases: TGTGCCAGCAGTGAACGGAGTTATGGCTACACCTTC. Translation: CASSERSYGYTF. The J gene is TRBJ1-2, the V gene TRBV6-1; D remains ambiguous. Trimming stripped 2 bases from V and 5 bases from J, with 6 bases between. Germline V gene lookup returns CDR1 MNHNS and CDR2 SASEGT. This CDR3 comprises 12 residues.

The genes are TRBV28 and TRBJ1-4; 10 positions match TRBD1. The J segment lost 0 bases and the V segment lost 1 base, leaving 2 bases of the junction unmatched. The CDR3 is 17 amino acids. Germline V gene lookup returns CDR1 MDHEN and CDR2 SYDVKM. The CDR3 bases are TGTGCCAGCAGTTTATATGGGACAGGGGCAACTAATGAAAAACTGTTTTTT. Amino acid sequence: CASSLYGTGATNEKLFF. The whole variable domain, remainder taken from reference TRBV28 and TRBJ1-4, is DVKVTQSSRYLVKRTGEKVFLECVQDMDHENMFWYRQDPGLGLRLIYFSYDVKMKEKGDIPEGYSVSREKKERFSLILESASTNQTSMYLCASSLYGTGATNEKLFFGSGTQLSVL.

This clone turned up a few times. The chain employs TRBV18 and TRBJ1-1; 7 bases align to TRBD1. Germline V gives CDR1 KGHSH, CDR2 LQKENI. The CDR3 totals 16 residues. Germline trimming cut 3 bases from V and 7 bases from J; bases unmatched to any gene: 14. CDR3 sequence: CASSPYLGGLVIEAFF. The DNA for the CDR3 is TGTGCCAGCTCACCTTATTTAGGGGGCCTAGTGATTGAAGCTTTCTTT.